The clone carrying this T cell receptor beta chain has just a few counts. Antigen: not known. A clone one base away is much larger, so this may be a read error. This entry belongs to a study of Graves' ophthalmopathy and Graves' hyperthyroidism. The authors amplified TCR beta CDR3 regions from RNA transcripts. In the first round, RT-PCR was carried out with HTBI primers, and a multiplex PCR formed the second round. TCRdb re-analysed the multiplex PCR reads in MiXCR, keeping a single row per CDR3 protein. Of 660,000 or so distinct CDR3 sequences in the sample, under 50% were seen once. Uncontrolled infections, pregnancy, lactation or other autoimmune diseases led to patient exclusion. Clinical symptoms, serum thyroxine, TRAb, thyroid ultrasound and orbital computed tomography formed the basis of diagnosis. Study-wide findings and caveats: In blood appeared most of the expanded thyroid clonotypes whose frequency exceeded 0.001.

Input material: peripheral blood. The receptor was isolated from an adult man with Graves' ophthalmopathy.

CDR3 protein: CASSPGSRGTEAFF. The CDR3 DNA sequence: TGCGCCAGCAGCCCCGGTTCGAGGGGCACTGAAGCTTTCTTT. The chain carries TRBV5-1 and TRBJ1-1; the D gene is possibly TRBD1 (5 bases). The CDR3 runs 14 residues. The germline V gene encodes CDR1 SGHRS and CDR2 YFSETQ. V was cut by 4 bases and J by 4 bases, with 14 bases left in between.